The 6 T cell receptor beta chains reported below all come from one sample, sequenced in a study of T-cell memory formation after mild COVID-19. TCRdb ran MiXCR on the 5' RACE reads and lists one entry per CDR3 protein. Seen here are fewer than 350,000 distinct CDR3 sequences, 14% observed once, and the top ten hold 21%. The sample comprised PBMCs or a T cell subset sorted from them (not recorded which). These receptors were taken from a man aged 18 to 30 who had mild COVID-19 (a few samples of this study predate the infection). Cell type and time point are not known.

The chain links TRBV18 to TRBJ1-2, with a tentative D call TRBD1 (5 bases). The CDR3 is 15 residues long. Trimming pared 3 bases from V and 3 bases from J, leaving 14 bases between. Per the germline V gene, CDR1 is KGHSH and CDR2 is LQKENI. CDR3 nucleotides: TGTGCCAGCTCACCTGGCTCCCCCAGGGACTATGGCTACACCTTC. This codes for CASSPGSPRDYGYTF.

This clonotype has just a few counts. Mismatch with germline at one junction end may stem from a read error. The V gene is TRBV12-3 or TRBV12-4, the J gene TRBJ1-1; D unclear. The CDR3 length is 11 residues. In DNA, the CDR3 is TGTGCTAGCAGATCCCGGACTGAAGCTTTCTTT. This sequence encodes CASRSRTEAFF.

This clonotype appeared a few times. The rearrangement links TRBV20-1 to TRBJ1-2; 7 nucleotides match TRBD1. The germline gives CDR1 DFQATT, CDR2 SNEGSKA (reference sequence). CDR3 length: 13 residues. The junction had 6 bases not matched to a gene; V was cut back by 6 bases and J by 2 bases. CDR3 sequence: CSARDSLNYGYTF. In DNA form, the CDR3 reads TGCAGTGCAAGGGACAGCCTAAACTATGGCTACACCTTC.

This chain links TRBV6-5 with TRBJ2-7, with D possibly matching TRBD1 (6 bases). This CDR3 region has 16 residues. V lost 0 bases, J lost 1 base, and 13 bases lay in between. Germline CDR1 reads MNHEY; CDR2 reads SVGAGI. The CDR3 DNA sequence: TGTGCCAGCAGTTACTCCCGGACAGCCCTTTCCTACGAGCAGTACTTC. Its protein product is CASSYSRTALSYEQYF.

In this sample, this clonotype turned up a few times. The chain recombines TRBV7-9 with TRBJ2-7; weak D call: TRBD1 (6 bases). This CDR3 comprises 15 residues. Germline V gene data show CDR1 as SEHNR and CDR2 as FQNEAQ (reference sequence). V dropped 5 bases and J dropped 0 bases, with 14 bases sitting between them. Here the CDR3 DNA reads TGTGCCAGCAGCCATGCCGGGACATCCTCCTACGAGCAGTACTTC. It yields the protein CASSHAGTSSYEQYF.

The chain recombines TRBV19 with TRBJ2-4; a possible D gene is TRBD1 (6 bases). CDR1 and CDR2 (germline): LNHDA, SQIVND (reference sequence). This CDR3 spans 16 amino acids. The V end lost 5 bases, the J end lost 0 bases, and 14 bases lay between the germline ends. The CDR3 loop reads CASSFSGELAKNIQYF. The CDR3, as DNA: TGTGCCAGTAGTTTCTCAGGGGAACTAGCCAAAAACATTCAGTACTTC.